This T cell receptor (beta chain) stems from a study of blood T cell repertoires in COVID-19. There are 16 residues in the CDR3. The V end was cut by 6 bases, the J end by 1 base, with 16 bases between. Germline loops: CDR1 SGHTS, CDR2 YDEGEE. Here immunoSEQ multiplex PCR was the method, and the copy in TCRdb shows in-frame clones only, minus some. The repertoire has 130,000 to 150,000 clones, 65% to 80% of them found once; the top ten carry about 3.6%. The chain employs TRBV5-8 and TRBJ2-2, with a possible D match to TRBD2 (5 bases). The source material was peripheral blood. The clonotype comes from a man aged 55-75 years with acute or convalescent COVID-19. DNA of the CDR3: TGTGCCAGCACCTCTAATAGTGGGAGGAACACCGGGGAGCTGTTTTTT. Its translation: CASTSNSGRNTGELFF. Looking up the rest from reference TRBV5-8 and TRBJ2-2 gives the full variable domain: EAGVTQSPTHLIKTRGQQATLRCSPISGHTSVYWYQQALGLGLQFLLWYDEGEERNRGNFPPRFSGRQFPNYSSELNVNALELEDSALYLCASTSNSGRNTGELFFGEGSRLTVL.